The present T cell receptor beta chain was sequenced within a study of T-cell reconstitution after alpha-beta-depleted transplantation in children. Regarding the study as a whole: Alpha-beta T cells present about two months after transplant were reported to originate from several hundred expanded graft clones.

With respect to this clonotype: What it binds is unknown. A read error is possible here, since a much larger clone lies one base away.

Construction of the TCRbeta library involved unique molecular identifiers. MiXCR, applied by TCRdb to the PCR reads, yields one record per CDR3 protein. The sample yields about 16,000 distinct CDR3 sequences, about 8% seen once. CDR1 and CDR2 from the germline V gene are DFQATT and SNEGSKA (reference sequence). CDR3 length: 12 amino acids. The J segment lost 9 bases and the V segment lost 6 bases, leaving 8 bases of the junction unmatched. This receptor was taken from a boy younger than two who had a stem cell transplant for Wiskott-Aldrich syndrome, so the T cells may come from the graft donor. The chain couples TRBV20-1 to TRBJ2-3; 8 nucleotides align to TRBD1. This sample comprised PBMCs, mostly from graft donor cells, obtained 60 days after TCRalphabeta/CD19-depleted stem cell transplant. The CDR3 sequence: CSAADRASTQYF. The CDR3 bases are TGCAGTGCCGCGGACAGGGCATCCACGCAGTATTTT.